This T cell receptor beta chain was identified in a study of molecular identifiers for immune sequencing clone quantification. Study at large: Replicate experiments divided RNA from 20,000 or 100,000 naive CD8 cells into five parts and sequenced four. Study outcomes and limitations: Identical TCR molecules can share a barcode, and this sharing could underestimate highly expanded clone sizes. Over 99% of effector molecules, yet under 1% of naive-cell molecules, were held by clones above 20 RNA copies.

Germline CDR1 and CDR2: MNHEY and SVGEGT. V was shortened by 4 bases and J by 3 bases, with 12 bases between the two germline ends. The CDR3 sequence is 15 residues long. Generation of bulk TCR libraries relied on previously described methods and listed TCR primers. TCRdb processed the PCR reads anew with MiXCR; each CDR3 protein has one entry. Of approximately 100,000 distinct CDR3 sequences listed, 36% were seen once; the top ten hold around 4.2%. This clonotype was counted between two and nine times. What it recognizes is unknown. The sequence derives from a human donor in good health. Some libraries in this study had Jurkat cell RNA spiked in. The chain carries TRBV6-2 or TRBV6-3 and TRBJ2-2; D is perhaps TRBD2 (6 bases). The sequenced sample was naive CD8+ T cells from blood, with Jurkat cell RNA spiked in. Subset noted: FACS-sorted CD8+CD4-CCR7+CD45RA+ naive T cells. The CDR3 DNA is TGTGCCAGCAGTTCCTACTGGGGGGACACCGGGGAGCTGTTTTTT. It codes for CASSSYWGDTGELFF.